This entry concerns a single T cell receptor (beta chain). From germline, CDR1 is MNHNY and CDR2 SVGAGI (reference sequence). V lost 7 bases and J 2 bases, leaving 19 bases between the germline ends. CDR3 length: 16 amino acids. The table came from immunoSEQ multiplex PCR; TCRdb's copy has only in-frame clones and leaves some out. The table shows 110,000 or so clones, with approximately 92% occurring only once. The data originate from a study of blood T cell repertoires in COVID-19. This TCR was recovered from a man in his 70s with active or convalescent COVID-19. The rearrangement links TRBV6-6 to TRBJ2-3; perhaps TRBD2 as D (5 bases). The sample taken for sequencing was peripheral blood. CDR3 DNA: TGTGCCAGCACCCCCGGGGTCAGACTAACCACAGATACGCAGTATTTT. Translating gives CASTPGVRLTTDTQYF.